The 3 T cell receptor beta chains below come from one sample, sequenced in a study of T cell repertoires in cytomegalovirus infection (dated by TCRdb to between 2019 and 2020). These receptors are not linked to any known antigen. The sequencer listed for this sample is Illumina HiSeq 1500. TCRdb reran the public reads through fastp at Q25 and MiXCR, keeping productive beta chains. When rows share a CDR3 protein, they turn into one entry using the most common DNA and genes. Across this sample there are about a million distinct CDR3 sequences, with approximately 31% seen only once. Clones ranked in the top ten supply 11% to 15% of the sample. The sample's treatment or condition label, in plain terms: in vitro stimulation with specific CMV peptide epitopes to enrich CMV-specific T cells. Sequenced here: cultured CD8+ T cells from PBMCs, sampled from culture after CMV antigen stimulation. The receptors were sampled from a human donor in good health (CMV status not recorded). Some clones in this sample may be carry-over from other donors' samples.

This chain connects TRBV28 to TRBJ2-1, with 8 bases fitting TRBD2. Germline V gene data show CDR1 as MDHEN and CDR2 as SYDVKM. The CDR3 has 15 amino acids. J lost 5 bases, V lost 8 bases, and 11 bases had no gene match. CDR3 residues: CASFLRRGVHNEQFF. The CDR3 nucleotides read TGTGCCAGCTTTCTTCGGCGGGGGGTCCACAATGAGCAGTTCTTC.

Worth noting for this clonotype: This clone may be a read error of a much larger clone one base away. This rearrangement joins TRBV27 to TRBJ2-1; D might be TRBD1 (5 bases). The CDR3 has 13 residues. Germline values: CDR1 MNHEY, CDR2 SMNVEV (reference sequence). This CDR3 is CTSSFARADEQFF. The DNA of the CDR3 is TGTACCAGCAGTTTTGCCAGGGCCGATGAGCAGTTCTTC.

This clonotype was seen more than once but under ten times. The chain couples TRBV4-1 to TRBJ2-5, with TRBD2 identical over 13 bases. V lost 3 bases to trimming and J lost 3 bases; unmatched junction nucleotides: 4. This CDR3 has 16 amino acids. Germline CDR1 is MGHRA and CDR2 is YSYEKL. This chain's CDR3 is CASSHPGLAGEETQYF. In DNA, the CDR3 is TGCGCCAGCAGCCACCCCGGACTAGCGGGGGAAGAGACCCAGTACTTC.